The T cell receptor beta chain under discussion was sequenced for a study of T cell changes during pregnancy in multiple sclerosis. Here immunoSEQ multiplex PCR was the method, and the copy in TCRdb shows in-frame clones only, minus some. The data hold around 56,000 clones, with around nine tenths observed a single time. The V end lost 5 bases, the J end lost 3 bases, and 14 bases lay between the germline ends. Germline V lookup: CDR1 MNHEY, CDR2 SVGAGI. CDR3 length equals 14 residues. The chain joins TRBV6-5 to TRBJ2-7, with a possible D match to TRBD1 (6 bases). This receptor was obtained from a female donor in good health, enrolled as a control in a pregnancy study. The source was peripheral blood, collected in the first trimester of pregnancy. Here the CDR3 reads CASSDRDTNYEQYF. The CDR3 DNA is TGTGCCAGCAGTGATCGGGACACCAACTACGAGCAGTACTTC.